This T cell receptor beta chain emerged from a study of cytomegalovirus exposure and HLA in healthy donors. Study-level findings and limits: Despite most TCR sequences being rare, some public TCRs occurred in many donors. Associated with cytomegalovirus, according to the listing, were some 180 TCR beta chains. Specific recognition of CMV antigens was confirmed in vitro for a few chains (all CMV-associated).

Clones were read by immunoSEQ multiplex PCR, and TCRdb kept only the in-frame ones, dropping some. The sample carries about 38,000 clones, over 80% recorded once. With 6 bases removed from V and 2 bases from J, the gap between germline ends came to 12 bases. The CDR3 runs to 13 residues. Germline V gene data show CDR1 as SQVTM and CDR2 as ANQGSEA. To note about this clone: Its target is not known.

The roughly 120-subject validation cohort, separate from the approximately 660-subject first cohort, included the donors. The source is a man aged 18 to 29 in good health and CMV-seronegative. Sequencing was carried out using PBMCs. This chain joins TRBV29-1 and TRBJ2-3; D may be TRBD1 (5 bases). The CDR3, as DNA: TGCAGCGTCGTGAAGGGGCACACAGATACGCAGTATTTT. Its translation is CSVVKGHTDTQYF.